A single sample is the source of the 3 T cell receptor beta chains below, sequenced in a study of T cell changes during pregnancy in multiple sclerosis. The repertoire was sequenced with immunoSEQ multiplex PCR; TCRdb's copy has only in-frame clones and lacks some. This table has 55,000 to 70,000 clones, around 90% appearing once. The sample in question was CD4+ T cells from peripheral blood mononuclear cells, obtained after pregnancy. Receptors were obtained from a female donor with multiple sclerosis, enrolled in a pregnancy study.

The chain uses TRBV27 and TRBJ1-3, with unresolved D. Germline V lookup: CDR1 MNHEY, CDR2 SMNVEV (reference sequence). This CDR3 contains 13 residues. V lost 6 bases and J lost 3, with 9 bases in between. The CDR3 protein is CASRSLGGNTIYF. For the CDR3, the DNA is TGTGCCAGCAGGTCTCTCGGTGGAAACACCATATATTTT.

The V call is TRBV7-8, the J call TRBJ2-1; unclear D gene. CDR1 and CDR2 from the germline V gene are SGHVS and FQNEAQ. Trimming shortened V by 2 bases and J by 8 bases, and 13 bases separated the two germline ends. CDR3 length: 14 amino acids. The CDR3: CASSLRVVVHEQFF. Written as DNA, the CDR3 is TGTGCCAGCAGCTTACGGGTAGTTGTCCATGAGCAGTTCTTC.

The chain employs TRBV6-5 and TRBJ2-7; D possibly corresponds to TRBD2 (5 bases). The CDR3 sequence is 13 residues long. Germline V gives CDR1 MNHEY, CDR2 SVGAGI. V dropped 6 bases and J dropped 2 bases, with 11 bases sitting between them. In nucleotides, the CDR3 is TGTGCCAGCAGGCCGTCCGGGGCCTACGAGCAGTACTTC. It yields the protein CASRPSGAYEQYF.